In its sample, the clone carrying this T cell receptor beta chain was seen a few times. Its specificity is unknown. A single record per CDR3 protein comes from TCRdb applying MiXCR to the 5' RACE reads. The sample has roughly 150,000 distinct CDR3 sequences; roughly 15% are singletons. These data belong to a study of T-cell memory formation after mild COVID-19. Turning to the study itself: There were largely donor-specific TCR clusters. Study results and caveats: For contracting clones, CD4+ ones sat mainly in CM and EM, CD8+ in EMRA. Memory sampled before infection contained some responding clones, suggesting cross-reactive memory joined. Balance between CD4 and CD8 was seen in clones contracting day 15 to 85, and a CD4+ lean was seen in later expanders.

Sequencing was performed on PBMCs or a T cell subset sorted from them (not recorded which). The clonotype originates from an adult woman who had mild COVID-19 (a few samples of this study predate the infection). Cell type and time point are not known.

The DNA of the CDR3 is TGTGCCAGCACTTGGACAGGGGCAACCACAGATACGCAGTATTTT. The encoded protein is CASTWTGATTDTQYF. The V and J genes are TRBV2 and TRBJ2-3; 9 positions match TRBD1. Germline V CDR1 and CDR2: SNHLY, FYNNEI. The V and J ends lost 7 bases and 2 bases, in that order; junction bases with no gene match: 7. The CDR3 totals 15 residues.